The 15 T cell receptor beta chains below were found in one sample sequenced in a study of blood T cell repertoires in COVID-19. Profiled with immunoSEQ multiplex PCR; TCRdb holds only in-frame clones, not every one. The data contain 80,000 to 95,000 clones, around 84% of them singletons. The sample taken for sequencing was peripheral blood. The receptors were sampled from a woman of 80 years or more in a cohort sampled during active or convalescent COVID-19.

The chain couples TRBV5-4 to TRBJ1-4; 7 bases line up with TRBD1. This CDR3 region has 16 residues. J was trimmed by 4 bases and V by 5 bases; bases with no gene match: 11. Germline CDR1 reads SGHNT; CDR2 reads YYREEE (reference sequence). The CDR3 loop reads CASRTGGGAGNEKLFF. CDR3 DNA: TGTGCCAGCAGAACAGGAGGGGGCGCGGGTAATGAAAAACTGTTTTTT.

The rearrangement joins TRBV3-1 (or the pseudogene TRBV3-2) to TRBJ1-2, with 8 bases aligning to TRBD1. CDR1 and CDR2 (germline): LGHDT, YNNKEL (reference sequence). The CDR3 loop spans 13 amino acids. The V gene end was trimmed by 6 bases and the J gene end by 8 bases; junction bases not matched to a gene: 8. Here the CDR3 reads CASRPQGAWGYTF. CDR3 nucleotide sequence: TGTGCCAGCAGACCTCAGGGGGCGTGGGGCTACACCTTC.

The rearrangement links TRBV10-3 to TRBJ2-7, with D unclear. The CDR3 is made up of 14 amino acids. Germline V CDR1 and CDR2: ENHRY, SYGVKD. Trimming took 2 bases from V and 0 from J, leaving 8 bases between them. Here the CDR3 reads CAISETLSSYEQYV. The CDR3 DNA is TGTGCCATCAGTGAGACCCTAAGCTCCTACGAGCAGTACGTC.

As DNA, the CDR3 is TGTGCCAGCAGTTTAGGGGCCCCAAACACCGGGGAGCTGTTTTTT. Translation gives CASSLGAPNTGELFF. This sequence joins TRBV27 and TRBJ2-2, with D maybe TRBD1 (5 bases). CDR1 is MNHEY and CDR2 is SMNVEV in the germline V gene (reference sequence). The V and J ends lost 2 bases and 2 bases respectively, with 9 bases between them. CDR3 length: 15 amino acids.

This chain's CDR3 is CASSLESGVTGELFF. The CDR3 nucleotides are TGCGCCAGCAGCTTGGAGTCGGGAGTCACCGGGGAGCTGTTTTTT. V usage is TRBV5-1 and J usage is TRBJ2-2; tentatively, D is TRBD2 (6 bases). Trimming stripped 0 bases from V and 4 bases from J, with 10 bases between. CDR1 and CDR2 (germline): SGHRS, YFSETQ. The CDR3 contains 15 residues.

In its sample, this clone was seen a few times. This sequence joins TRBV15 and TRBJ1-3, with TRBD1 identical over 9 bases. CDR1 is LNHNV and CDR2 is YYDKDF in the germline V gene (reference sequence). Unmatched junction bases numbered 5, after V lost 4 bases and J lost 1 base. CDR3 length: 16 residues. The CDR3 loop is CATSTDRGVSGNTIYF. CDR3 bases: TGTGCCACCAGCACCGACAGGGGGGTATCTGGAAACACCATATATTTT.

The genes are TRBV24-1 and TRBJ2-5, with D possibly being TRBD1 (6 bases). V lost 1 base and J lost 2, with 19 bases in between. CDR1 KGHDR and CDR2 SFDVKD come from the germline V gene. There are 18 residues in the CDR3. The CDR3 bases are TGTGCCACCAGTGATTTTTCCGGGACACTAAGGGCTCAAGAGACCCAGTACTTC. Translated: CATSDFSGTLRAQETQYF.

The chain employs TRBV6-5 and TRBJ1-4; the D gene is possibly TRBD1 (5 bases). The CDR3 runs to 15 residues. V lost 5 bases, J lost 8 bases, and 18 bases lay in between. Germline CDR1 and CDR2: MNHEY and SVGAGI. The CDR3 region has the DNA TGTGCCAGCAGTCCTCAAGTAGGGGCTGGGGAAAAACTGTTTTTT. This gives the protein CASSPQVGAGEKLFF.

This chain links TRBV11-3 with TRBJ2-7, with D perhaps TRBD1 (6 bases). Germline assignment: CDR1 SGHNT and CDR2 YENEEA. The CDR3 is 14 residues long. V lost 5 bases to trimming and J lost 1 base, with 12 bases between them. CDR3 loop: CASSADSTSYEQYV. The CDR3 DNA reads TGTGCCAGCAGCGCGGACAGTACATCCTACGAGCAGTACGTC.

The CDR3 DNA follows: TGTGCCAGCCGACTAGCGGGAGACTACGAGCAGTACGTC. Protein sequence: CASRLAGDYEQYV. The chain links TRBV6-5 to TRBJ2-7; 12 bases fit TRBD2. With 8 bases clipped from V and 3 bases from J, the junction kept 2 bases outside the gene matches. This CDR3 spans 13 amino acids. CDR1 MNHEY and CDR2 SVGAGI come from the germline V gene.

The chain is built from TRBV18 and TRBJ2-7, with D maybe TRBD2 (6 bases). The germline V gene has CDR1 KGHSH and CDR2 LQKENI. The CDR3 length is 14 residues. Trimming pared 6 bases from V and 1 base from J, leaving 13 bases between. CDR3 bases: TGTGCCAGCTCTCTATATGGGGGGTCCTACGAGCAGTACTTC. Protein sequence: CASSLYGGSYEQYF.

V is TRBV29-1 and J is TRBJ2-7; tentatively, D is TRBD1 (6 bases). From germline, CDR1 is SQVTM and CDR2 ANQGSEA. Trimming removed 5 bases at V and 11 bases at J, with 16 bases between. This CDR3 is built from 11 residues. CDR3 nucleotide sequence: TGCAGCGTTTCATCAGGGGCCCGGGAGTACGTC. It encodes CSVSSGAREYV.

Ten or more counts support this clone. V is TRBV19 and J is TRBJ1-1; D is possibly TRBD1 (5 bases). Per germline, CDR1 LNHDA and CDR2 SQIVND (reference sequence). Trimming took off 7 bases at V and 4 bases at J, with 10 bases between the two ends. The CDR3 spans 12 residues. The CDR3 sequence is CASIRGGTEAFF. The CDR3 bases are TGTGCCAGTATCCGGGGGGGCACTGAAGCTTTCTTT. Using reference TRBV19 and TRBJ1-1 for the parts outside the CDR3, the full variable domain is DGGITQSPKYLFRKEGQNVTLSCEQNLNHDAMYWYRQDPGQGLRLIYYSQIVNDFQKGDIAEGYSVSREKKESFPLTVTSAQKNPTAFYLCASIRGGTEAFFGQGTRLTVV.

This clone was counted once. V gene TRBV9 combines with J gene TRBJ2-3; D is perhaps TRBD2 (6 bases). Deletions cut 3 bases from V and 3 bases from J, with 14 bases between. CDR3 length equals 15 residues. From germline, CDR1 is SGDLS and CDR2 YYNGEE. CDR3 loop: CASSASGLRTDTQYF. CDR3 in DNA: TGTGCCAGCAGCGCGAGCGGGCTCCGGACAGATACGCAGTATTTT.

The chain is built from TRBV7-9 and TRBJ1-6; D unclear. The CDR3 runs to 12 residues. Germline CDR1 reads SEHNR; CDR2 reads FQNEAQ (reference sequence). V was trimmed by 2 bases and J by 8 bases, leaving 4 bases between them. The CDR3 loop is CASSLSDSPLHF. The DNA for the CDR3 is TGTGCCAGCAGCTTATCTGATTCACCCCTCCACTTT.